What follows are 23 T cell receptor beta chains derived from one specimen sequenced in a study of OX40 agonist ivuxolimab in advanced cancers. Measured with immunoSEQ multiplex PCR; TCRdb has only the in-frame clones, and not every one. The sample consists of tens of thousands of clones, roughly 80% of them appearing once. The material sequenced was CD4+ or CD8+ T cells sorted from blood, taken in a trial of the OX40 agonist ivuxolimab. The origin of the receptors is an adult with an advanced solid tumor such as melanoma, head and neck, liver or kidney cancer.

This clone was recorded a few times. This chain joins TRBV19 and TRBJ1-2; no clear D gene. Trimming cost V 7 bases and J 0 bases, with 12 bases left between them. In germline, CDR1 is LNHDA, CDR2 SQIVND (reference sequence). The CDR3 runs to 14 residues. CDR3 sequence: CASMHSGANYGYTF. The CDR3 DNA is TGTGCCAGTATGCATTCGGGAGCTAACTATGGCTACACCTTC.

V and J are TRBV2 and TRBJ2-7; tentative D call: TRBD1 (6 bases). The length of the CDR3 is 15 residues. CDR1 and CDR2 (germline): SNHLY, FYNNEI. V lost 2 bases to trimming and J lost 3 bases, with 14 bases between them. CDR3 in DNA: TGTGCCAGCAGTGAAAGGGTGGGACATTTCTACGAGCAGTACTTC. Translation: CASSERVGHFYEQYF.

CDR3 sequence (DNA): TGTGCCAGCAGCAAAGACAGGGGGCGAAGTTGGGGCTACACCTTC. It specifies CASSKDRGRSWGYTF. The genes are TRBV6-5 and TRBJ1-2; 10 bases align to TRBD1. The junction had 12 bases not matched to a gene; V was cut back by 6 bases and J by 8 bases. The germline gives CDR1 MNHEY, CDR2 SVGAGI. The CDR3 loop spans 15 amino acids.

This clone was counted a single time. The chain combines TRBV6-1 with TRBJ2-1; maybe TRBD1 (6 bases). The CDR3 runs 14 residues. The germline V gene has CDR1 MNHNS and CDR2 SASEGT. V was clipped by 5 bases and J by 10 bases, with 18 bases between them. CDR3 residues: CASSPRYREVEQFF. CDR3 DNA: TGTGCCAGCAGTCCCCGCTACAGGGAAGTAGAGCAGTTCTTC.

The chain joins TRBV2 to TRBJ2-2; 11 bases are shared with TRBD2. Losses at the gene ends were 9 bases for V and 5 bases for J; bases not matched to a gene: 5. Germline values: CDR1 SNHLY, CDR2 FYNNEI. This CDR3 spans 14 amino acids. CDR3 bases: TGTGCCAGTGGACTAGCGGGCCTGACCGGGGAGCTGTTTTTT. Translating it yields CASGLAGLTGELFF.

This clone has just a few counts. CDR3 bases: TGTGCCAGCAGCCTGAACGCTGGAAACACCATATATTTT. This encodes CASSLNAGNTIYF. The chain combines TRBV27 with TRBJ1-3; D gene uncertain. Germline values: CDR1 MNHEY, CDR2 SMNVEV (reference sequence). Trimming took off 6 bases at V and 2 bases at J, with 8 bases between the two ends. This CDR3 spans 13 amino acids.

This clone was seen a handful of times. The chain is built from TRBV4-1 and TRBJ1-2; TRBD1 might be the D (5 bases). This CDR3 spans 13 amino acids. Germline V CDR1 and CDR2: MGHRA, YSYEKL. V dropped 7 bases and J dropped 4 bases, with 13 bases sitting between them. In nucleotides, the CDR3 is TGCGCCAGCAAGGGGCCAACTGTCTATGGCTACACCTTC. It translates to CASKGPTVYGYTF.

This sequence joins TRBV6-4 and TRBJ1-2; D may be TRBD1 (5 bases). V dropped 4 bases and J dropped 6 bases, with 12 bases sitting between them. The CDR3 runs 13 residues. CDR1 and CDR2 from the germline V gene are MRHNA and SNTAGT. DNA of the CDR3: TGTGCCAGCAGTGGGGGGTCTGGTAATGGCTACACCTTC. This sequence encodes CASSGGSGNGYTF.

The V gene is TRBV15, the J gene TRBJ2-7; D is possibly TRBD1 (5 bases). V was trimmed by 0 bases and J by 5 bases, leaving 11 bases between them. The CDR3 is 14 amino acids. Germline values: CDR1 LNHNV, CDR2 YYDKDF (reference sequence). The CDR3 spells CATSRDHRINEQYF. DNA for the CDR3: TGTGCCACCAGCAGAGATCACAGGATCAACGAGCAGTACTTC. Together with reference TRBV15 and TRBJ2-7, the CDR3 gives the full variable domain: DAMVIQNPRYQVTQFGKPVTLSCSQTLNHNVMYWYQQKSSQAPKLLFHYYDKDFNNEADTPDNFQSRRPNTSFCFLDIRSPGLGDTAMYLCATSRDHRINEQYFGPGTRLTVT.

V and J are TRBV29-1 and TRBJ2-1; TRBD1 or TRBD2 may be the D gene (6 bases each). The CDR3 spans 15 residues. V was clipped by 2 bases and J by 6 bases, with 17 bases between them. Germline values: CDR1 SQVTM, CDR2 ANQGSEA. The CDR3 DNA sequence: TGCAGCGTTGAATTGGGGGGCTTTGGGCTCAATGAGCAGTTCTTC. This gives the protein CSVELGGFGLNEQFF.

This clone was seen a single time. CDR3 coding DNA: TGCGCCAGCAGTGGGGGACAGGGTAGGAACGATGAGCAGTTCTTC. It translates to CASSGGQGRNDEQFF. The chain couples TRBV10-1 to TRBJ2-1; TRBD1 aligns across 9 bases. The CDR3 totals 15 residues. Germline CDR1 is WNHNN and CDR2 is SYGVQD (reference sequence). V dropped 4 bases and J dropped 8; count of bases not matched to a gene: 9.

This clone has a single count. The chain combines TRBV7-2 with TRBJ2-1; 11 positions match TRBD2. Germline V gene data show CDR1 as SGHTA and CDR2 as FQGNSA. J lost 4 bases, V lost 0 bases, and 2 bases had no gene match. The CDR3 loop spans 16 amino acids. The CDR3: CASSLARTSGYNEQFF. The CDR3 DNA is TGTGCCAGCAGCTTAGCACGGACTAGCGGGTACAATGAGCAGTTCTTC.

This chain links TRBV11-3 with TRBJ2-7; 9 bases fit TRBD2. This CDR3 is 15 amino acids long. The V gene's germline CDR1 is SGHNT and CDR2 YENEEA. With 5 bases clipped from V and 4 bases from J, the junction kept 9 bases outside the gene matches. CDR3 in DNA: TGTGCCAGCAGCCCAGCGGGGGGCCCAGGGTACGAGCAGTACTTC. It is translated as CASSPAGGPGYEQYF.

A few counts support this clone. The chain employs TRBV9 and TRBJ2-6; either TRBD1 or TRBD2 may supply D (5 bases each). CDR3 size: 18 residues. The V gene lost 4 bases and the J gene lost 0 bases, with 17 bases spanning the gap. Germline loops: CDR1 SGDLS, CDR2 YYNGEE. The CDR3 here is CASSPSPPGTSGANVLTF. Written as DNA, the CDR3 is TGTGCCAGCAGCCCCTCGCCTCCAGGGACCTCTGGGGCCAACGTCCTGACTTTC.

The rearrangement links TRBV7-9 to TRBJ2-1; 9 nucleotides line up with TRBD1. Looked up from germline, CDR1 is SEHNR and CDR2 is FQNEAQ (reference sequence). V lost 4 bases and J lost 6; bases outside the gene matches: 10. This CDR3 has 16 amino acids. The CDR3 is CASSSSRDRDRNEQFF. The CDR3 DNA reads TGTGCCAGCAGCTCCTCCCGGGACAGGGACCGCAATGAGCAGTTCTTC. Supplemented by reference TRBV7-9 and TRBJ2-1, the full variable domain reads DTGVSQNPRHKITKRGQNVTFRCDPISEHNRLYWYRQTLGQGPEFLTYFQNEAQLEKSRLLSDRFSAERPKGSFSTLEIQRTEQGDSAMYLCASSSSRDRDRNEQFFGPGTRLTVL.

A single count supports this clone. The rearrangement uses TRBV12-5 and TRBJ2-1; a weak D match, TRBD2 (5 bases). The germline V and J ends were trimmed by 1 base and 6 bases, with 25 bases remaining between them. Germline V gives CDR1 LGHNT, CDR2 FRNRAP. This CDR3 has 19 amino acids. The CDR3 DNA reads TGTGCTAGTGGTTTGGGGACTGTGAGTGGTAGGGCCACCTCCAATGAGCAGTTCTTC. It specifies CASGLGTVSGRATSNEQFF. The full variable domain, its missing parts supplied by reference TRBV12-5 and TRBJ2-1, is DARVTQTPRHKVTEMGQEVTMRCQPILGHNTVFWYRQTMMQGLELLAYFRNRAPLDDSGMPKDRFSAEMPDATLATLKIQPSEPRDSAVYFCASGLGTVSGRATSNEQFFGPGTRLTVL.

The table lists this clone with many counts. The chain employs TRBV6-1 and TRBJ1-5, with a weak D call TRBD1 (6 bases). The V and J ends lost 4 bases and 6 bases respectively, with 13 bases between them. This CDR3 contains 14 residues. Per the germline V gene, CDR1 is MNHNS and CDR2 is SASEGT. CDR3 loop: CASSVGEGGQPQHF. The CDR3 DNA reads TGTGCCAGCAGTGTCGGGGAGGGGGGTCAGCCCCAGCATTTT.

The CDR3 reads CASSLPGKETQYF. The CDR3 region has the DNA TGTGCCAGCAGCTTGCCGGGAAAAGAGACCCAGTACTTC. This chain connects TRBV5-5 to TRBJ2-5; D may be TRBD2 (5 bases). The CDR3 loop spans 13 amino acids. The germline V gene encodes CDR1 SGHKS and CDR2 YYEKEE (reference sequence). Between the trimmed V and J ends, which lost 1 base and 3 bases, there was a span of 7 bases.

This clone showed up just a few times. The V call is TRBV6-5, the J call TRBJ1-2; maybe TRBD1 (6 bases). V was shortened by 6 bases and J by 9 bases, with 17 bases between the two germline ends. CDR3 length equals 13 residues. Germline assignment: CDR1 MNHEY and CDR2 SVGAGI. The CDR3 sequence: CASRLLGGGSYTF. Written as DNA, the CDR3 is TGTGCCAGCAGATTACTTGGGGGCGGGAGCTACACCTTC.

In its sample, this clone was seen a few times. J is TRBJ1-5 and V is TRBV12-5, with a weak D call TRBD1 (5 bases). Germline V CDR1 and CDR2: LGHNT, FRNRAP. V was clipped by 1 base and J by 7 bases, with 8 bases between them. The CDR3 is 13 residues long. CDR3: CASGLEWGQPQHF. The CDR3 bases are TGTGCTAGTGGTTTGGAGTGGGGGCAGCCCCAGCATTTT.

V is TRBV18 and J is TRBJ1-1, with D possibly TRBD1 on 5 matching bases. There are 16 residues in the CDR3. Trimming removed 3 bases from V and 1 base from J, with 15 bases in between. Germline loops: CDR1 KGHSH, CDR2 LQKENI. The CDR3, as DNA: TGTGCCAGCTCACCGCCCCGATCCGGGGGGAACACTGAAGCTTTCTTT. Its protein is CASSPPRSGGNTEAFF.

The chain is built from TRBV10-3 and TRBJ2-6, with TRBD2 matching over 7 bases. V trimming: 4 bases; J trimming: 2 bases; junction bases outside the gene matches: 5. CDR3 length equals 16 residues. Germline CDR1 reads ENHRY; CDR2 reads SYGVKD. The chain's CDR3 is CAISGGGGPGANVLTF. The CDR3 DNA is TGTGCCATCAGTGGGGGGGGAGGCCCTGGGGCCAACGTCCTGACTTTC.

J is TRBJ1-1 and V is TRBV7-3, with D unresolved. V gave up 5 bases and J gave up 0 bases, with 7 bases separating them. The germline CDR1 and CDR2 sequences are SGHTA and FQGTGA. The CDR3 extends over 13 amino acids. CDR3 amino acids: CASSLAMNTEAFF. CDR3 nucleotides: TGTGCCAGCAGCCTTGCCATGAACACTGAAGCTTTCTTT.